These 27 T cell receptor beta chains originate from one sample sequenced in a study of human T cells and chemical hapten exposure. In TCRdb, the RACE reads were re-called with MiXCR into one record per CDR3 protein. The sample consists of approximately 400,000 distinct CDR3 sequences, more than 4.5% of them appearing once. Time point defined: patch test 1, 2 weeks after DPC sensitization. The treatment was: therapeutic diphenylcyclopropenone sensitization with weekly scalp DPC. The sequences come from whole blood, collected in connection with sensitization to the hapten diphenylcyclopropenone (DPC). These TCRs come from a woman between 50 and 59 years old with alopecia areata. Some clones in this sample may be carry-over from other donors' samples.

Many counts were recorded for this clonotype. This chain's CDR3 is CASSPPRGETQYF. The CDR3 nucleotides are TGTGCCAGCTCACCACCTAGGGGAGAGACCCAGTACTTC. This rearrangement joins TRBV18 to TRBJ2-5, with D possibly TRBD1 on 5 matching bases. Trimming took 0 bases from V and 4 from J, leaving 6 bases between them. The CDR3 is 13 amino acids. Looked up from germline, CDR1 is KGHSH and CDR2 is LQKENI.

This clonotype has at least ten counts. V and J are TRBV28 and TRBJ1-4, with D maybe TRBD1 (6 bases). Germline V lookup: CDR1 MDHEN, CDR2 SYDVKM. This CDR3 region has 17 residues. The V end was cut by 7 bases, the J end by 1 base, with 19 bases between. As DNA, the CDR3 is TGTGCCAGCATCCCATGGACAGCCCGGGGAACTAATGAAAAACTGTTTTTT. Its translation is CASIPWTARGTNEKLFF.

The V gene is TRBV5-1, the J gene TRBJ2-3; D call uncertain. Per germline, CDR1 SGHRS and CDR2 YFSETQ. Trimming removed 0 bases at V and 6 bases at J, with 11 bases between. There are 14 residues in the CDR3. The CDR3 region is CASSLESSFDTQYF. In DNA, the CDR3 is TGCGCCAGCAGCTTGGAGTCTAGTTTCGATACGCAGTATTTT.

This clonotype appeared many times. The rearrangement uses TRBV6-1 and TRBJ1-3; possibly TRBD1 for D (6 bases). This CDR3 comprises 14 residues. Trimming left V 3 bases short and J 5 bases short, with 11 bases between. CDR1 and CDR2 (germline): MNHNS, SASEGT. DNA for the CDR3: TGTGCCAGCAGTGAGGACAGTTCCAGAAACACCATATATTTT. It is translated as CASSEDSSRNTIYF.

This clonotype was seen ten or more times. In nucleotides, the CDR3 is TGTGCCAGCAGCCACGGCGGTACTAGCGGGAGCGGAGAGCAGTTCTTC. Translating it yields CASSHGGTSGSGEQFF. V usage is TRBV7-9 and J usage is TRBJ2-1; the match to TRBD2 covers 11 bases. The V gene end was trimmed by 5 bases and the J gene end by 10 bases; junction bases not matched to a gene: 13. Germline V gene data show CDR1 as SEHNR and CDR2 as FQNEAQ (reference sequence). This CDR3 is 16 amino acids long. The variable domain in full, with the rest retrieved from reference TRBV7-9 and TRBJ2-1, is DTGVSQNPRHKITKRGQNVTFRCDPISEHNRLYWYRQTLGQGPEFLTYFQNEAQLEKSRLLSDRFSAERPKGSFSTLEIQRTEQGDSAMYLCASSHGGTSGSGEQFFGPGTRLTVL.

The V and J genes are TRBV3-1 and TRBJ2-7; D might be TRBD1 (6 bases). Between the trimmed V and J ends, which lost 2 bases and 2 bases, there was a span of 19 bases. The CDR3 length is 17 residues. Per germline, CDR1 LGHDT and CDR2 YNNKEL (reference sequence). CDR3 DNA: TGTGCCAGCAGCCAATCGCAATCCTGGACAGCTACCTACGAGCAGTACTTC. This encodes CASSQSQSWTATYEQYF.

The rearrangement uses TRBV7-2 and TRBJ1-5; D is uncertain. CDR3 length: 13 residues. Trimming took off 4 bases at V and 9 bases at J, with 13 bases between the two ends. CDR1 and CDR2 from the germline V gene are SGHTA and FQGNSA. CDR3 sequence (DNA): TGTGCCAGCAGCTCCCCGGGAAACACGCCCCAGCATTTT. Its protein is CASSSPGNTPQHF. Complete variable domain (other parts from reference TRBV7-2 and TRBJ1-5): GAGVSQSPSNKVTEKGKDVELRCDPISGHTALYWYRQSLGQGLEFLIYFQGNSAPDKSGLPSDRFSAERTGGSVSTLTIQRTQQEDSAVYLCASSSPGNTPQHFGDGTRLSIL.

This clonotype was recorded a few times. CDR3 sequence reads: CASSLDQGAGEQYF. CDR3 nucleotides: TGTGCCAGCTCACTCGACCAGGGGGCAGGGGAGCAGTACTTC. This sequence joins TRBV18 and TRBJ2-7; 8 positions match TRBD1. Germline CDR1 reads KGHSH; CDR2 reads LQKENI. V shed 4 bases, J shed 7 bases, and the junction held 9 bases outside the gene matches. The CDR3 covers 14 residues.

This clonotype was seen many times. The chain employs TRBV29-1 and TRBJ2-2; TRBD1 matches 9 bases. The V and J ends lost 6 bases and 6 bases, in that order; junction bases with no gene match: 8. Germline values: CDR1 SQVTM, CDR2 ANQGSEA. The CDR3 totals 14 residues. Here the CDR3 reads CSVADRGMAGELFF. In nucleotides, the CDR3 is TGCAGCGTCGCGGACAGGGGAATGGCCGGGGAGCTGTTTTTT.

V usage is TRBV7-2 and J usage is TRBJ1-5; D call uncertain. V lost 1 base and J 7 bases, leaving 14 bases between the germline ends. The CDR3 covers 15 residues. From germline, CDR1 is SGHTA and CDR2 FQGNSA. The CDR3 DNA reads as TGTGCCAGCAGCTTAGGCTTAGGGAGAAGGCAGCCCCAGCATTTT. Translating gives CASSLGLGRRQPQHF.

The chain combines TRBV11-3 with TRBJ2-6; TRBD1 aligns across 8 bases. Trimming cost V 5 bases and J 0 bases; bases outside gene matches: 3. This CDR3 is 16 amino acids long. CDR1 is SGHNT, CDR2 YENEEA, per germline. The CDR3 loop reads CASSAGTGSGANVLTF. The CDR3 nucleotides read TGTGCCAGCAGCGCCGGGACAGGCTCTGGGGCCAACGTCCTGACTTTC. Full variable domain (remainder filled in from reference TRBV11-3 and TRBJ2-6): EAGVVQSPRYKIIEKKQPVAFWCNPISGHNTLYWYLQNLGQGPELLIRYENEEAVDDSQLPKDRFSAERLKGVDSTLKIQPAELGDSAVYLCASSAGTGSGANVLTFGAGSRLTVL.

This clonotype was observed many times. This rearrangement joins TRBV7-2 to TRBJ2-2; the match to TRBD1 covers 7 bases. The CDR3 contains 14 residues. With V trimmed by 3 bases and J by 3 bases, 1 base remained unmatched. The germline V gene has CDR1 SGHTA and CDR2 FQGNSA. CDR3 in DNA: TGTGCCAGCAGCTTGGGACAGTACACCGGGGAGCTGTTTTTT. It codes for CASSLGQYTGELFF.

This CDR3 is CASSTDSKTYGYTF. In DNA form, the CDR3 reads TGTGCCAGCAGTACCGACAGCAAGACCTATGGCTACACCTTC. The chain couples TRBV5-4 to TRBJ1-2, with D tentatively TRBD1 (5 bases). The CDR3 covers 14 residues. Trimming removed 5 bases at V and 4 bases at J, with 15 bases between. Germline CDR1 is SGHNT and CDR2 is YYREEE (reference sequence).

This clonotype showed up many times. V and J are TRBV6-5 and TRBJ1-3, with TRBD1 matching 12 bases. Germline lookup yields CDR1 MNHEY and CDR2 SVGAGI. This CDR3 region has 22 residues. The V segment lost 1 base and the J segment 0 bases; nucleotides outside the gene matches: 16. The CDR3 region is CASSYFPPGQGALPSSGNTIYF. The CDR3 bases are TGTGCCAGCAGTTACTTTCCACCGGGACAGGGGGCCCTACCGAGCTCTGGAAACACCATATATTTT.

This clonotype has more than one count but fewer than ten. The V call is TRBV5-6, the J call TRBJ2-4; the D call may be TRBD1 or TRBD2 (5 bases each). The germline CDR1 and CDR2 sequences are SGHDT and YYEEEE. V was clipped by 4 bases and J by 5 bases, with 13 bases between them. This CDR3 has 14 amino acids. Written as DNA, the CDR3 is TGTGCCAGCAGCGGGGCGTACGGGGAAAACATTCAGTACTTC. Translated, it gives CASSGAYGENIQYF. The variable domain in full, completed from reference TRBV5-6 and TRBJ2-4, reads DAGVTQSPTHLIKTRGQQVTLRCSPKSGHDTVSWYQQALGQGPQFIFQYYEEEERQRGNFPDRFSGHQFPNYSSELNVNALLLGDSALYLCASSGAYGENIQYFGAGTRLSVL.

This clonotype was detected only a few times. This rearrangement joins TRBV2 to TRBJ1-5; 9 bases fit TRBD1. J was trimmed by 1 base and V by 5 bases; bases with no gene match: 6. This CDR3 is 16 amino acids long. CDR1 and CDR2 from the germline V gene are SNHLY and FYNNEI. The CDR3 sequence: CASSRIQGASNQPQHF. CDR3 DNA sequence: TGTGCCAGCAGTCGGATACAGGGGGCGAGCAATCAGCCCCAGCATTTT.

Worth noting for this clonotype: A single base separates this from a much larger clone, so it may be a read error. The CDR3 protein is CASGFPTGLEAQYF. For the CDR3, the DNA is TGTGCCAGCGGCTTCCCGACAGGTCTAGAGGCCCAGTACTTC. This rearrangement joins TRBV5-6 to TRBJ2-5, with D maybe TRBD1 (6 bases). The germline V gene encodes CDR1 SGHDT and CDR2 YYEEEE. This CDR3 has 14 residues.

There are many counts of this clonotype. The V gene is TRBV3-1, the J gene TRBJ2-1; 10 positions agree with TRBD2. The CDR3 runs 19 residues. The ends lost 4 bases at V and 0 bases at J; junction bases unmatched: 12. Looked up from germline, CDR1 is LGHDT and CDR2 is YNNKEL (reference sequence). CDR3 sequence (DNA): TGTGCCAGCAGCCTTTTAGCGGGAGGAAGTGACCCCTCCTACAATGAGCAGTTCTTC. Residues: CASSLLAGGSDPSYNEQFF.

In this sample, this clonotype turned up a few times. The J gene is TRBJ2-7, the V gene TRBV29-1; possible D gene TRBD1, 6 bases. Trimming removed 2 bases at V and 3 bases at J, with 14 bases between. The CDR3 extends over 14 amino acids. In germline, CDR1 is SQVTM, CDR2 ANQGSEA. The CDR3 region is CSVERQDKNYEQYF. The CDR3 DNA reads as TGCAGCGTTGAAAGACAGGACAAGAACTACGAGCAGTACTTC.

The gene calls are TRBV9 and TRBJ2-6; the D is unclear. CDR3 size: 14 residues. Germline lookup yields CDR1 SGDLS and CDR2 YYNGEE. V shed 3 bases and J shed 1 base, with 5 bases lying between them. The CDR3 coding sequence is TGTGCCAGCAGCGGGCAATCTGGGGCCAACGTCCTGACTTTC. The encoded protein is CASSGQSGANVLTF. Together with reference TRBV9 and TRBJ2-6, the CDR3 gives the full variable domain: DSGVTQTPKHLITATGQRVTLRCSPRSGDLSVYWYQQSLDQGLQFLIQYYNGEERAKGNILERFSAQQFPDLHSELNLSSLELGDSALYFCASSGQSGANVLTFGAGSRLTVL.

At least ten counts were recorded for this clonotype. The rearrangement uses TRBV28 and TRBJ2-7, with D perhaps given as TRBD1 or TRBD2 (5 bases each). The V gene's germline CDR1 is MDHEN and CDR2 SYDVKM. V was shortened by 3 bases and J by 10 bases, with 13 bases between the two germline ends. The length of the CDR3 is 12 residues. The CDR3 region is CASSFRGQGQYF. CDR3 nucleotides: TGTGCCAGCAGTTTCAGAGGGCAGGGCCAGTACTTC. Drawing the rest from reference TRBV28 and TRBJ2-7, the complete variable domain is DVKVTQSSRYLVKRTGEKVFLECVQDMDHENMFWYRQDPGLGLRLIYFSYDVKMKEKGDIPEGYSVSREKKERFSLILESASTNQTSMYLCASSFRGQGQYFGPGTRLTVT.

This clonotype was observed at least ten times. The genes are TRBV27 and TRBJ2-1; tentative D call: TRBD2 (7 bases). CDR3 length equals 18 residues. The germline V and J ends were trimmed by 6 bases and 0 bases, with 21 bases remaining between them. Germline V gene sequence: CDR1 MNHEY, CDR2 SMNVEV (reference sequence). The chain's CDR3 is CASSRPGGGPASYNEQFF. CDR3 coding DNA: TGTGCCAGCAGCCGCCCGGGGGGCGGTCCCGCCTCCTACAATGAGCAGTTCTTC.

This rearrangement joins TRBV29-1 to TRBJ2-3; D is perhaps TRBD2 (6 bases). V gave up 7 bases and J gave up 2 bases, with 16 bases separating them. Germline CDR1 and CDR2: SQVTM and ANQGSEA. This CDR3 spans 14 amino acids. The CDR3 loop reads CSAQVGGPTDTQYF. The CDR3 DNA sequence: TGCAGCGCGCAGGTCGGGGGTCCCACAGATACGCAGTATTTT.

This clonotype has ten or more counts. J is TRBJ1-2 and V is TRBV7-9, with D possibly TRBD1 on 6 matching bases. Germline V lookup: CDR1 SEHNR, CDR2 FQNEAQ (reference sequence). CDR3 length equals 14 residues. Deletions cut 1 base from V and 5 bases from J, with 11 bases between. CDR3 amino acids: CASSLGGGDYGYTF. CDR3 coding DNA: TGTGCCAGCAGCTTAGGTGGGGGCGATTATGGCTACACCTTC.

This clonotype has a count of ten or more. The rearrangement joins TRBV27 to TRBJ2-1, with D unresolved. CDR3 length equals 15 residues. The germline V gene encodes CDR1 MNHEY and CDR2 SMNVEV (reference sequence). V was pared by 6 bases and J by 5 bases, with 17 bases between. This CDR3 reads CASSLFLDGNNEQFF. The CDR3 coding sequence is TGTGCCAGCAGCCTGTTTTTGGACGGAAACAATGAGCAGTTCTTC.

This clonotype was seen many times. The V and J genes are TRBV28 and TRBJ1-6; 7 bases map to TRBD1. V lost 4 bases and J lost 9; bases outside the gene matches: 6. Germline assignment: CDR1 MDHEN and CDR2 SYDVKM. CDR3 length: 14 residues. The CDR3 region is CASSSGQGGSPLHF. CDR3 nucleotide sequence: TGTGCCAGCAGTTCAGGGCAGGGGGGTTCACCCCTCCACTTT.

This clonotype was seen at least ten times. This chain links TRBV7-2 with TRBJ2-3, with 10 bases matching TRBD2. The V gene's germline CDR1 is SGHTA and CDR2 FQGNSA. Trimming removed 7 bases from V and 0 bases from J; junction bases left unmatched: 7. CDR3 length equals 16 residues. The DNA for the CDR3 is TGTGCCAGCACCAAAGGACTAGCGGTTAGCACAGATACGCAGTATTTT. Amino acids: CASTKGLAVSTDTQYF.